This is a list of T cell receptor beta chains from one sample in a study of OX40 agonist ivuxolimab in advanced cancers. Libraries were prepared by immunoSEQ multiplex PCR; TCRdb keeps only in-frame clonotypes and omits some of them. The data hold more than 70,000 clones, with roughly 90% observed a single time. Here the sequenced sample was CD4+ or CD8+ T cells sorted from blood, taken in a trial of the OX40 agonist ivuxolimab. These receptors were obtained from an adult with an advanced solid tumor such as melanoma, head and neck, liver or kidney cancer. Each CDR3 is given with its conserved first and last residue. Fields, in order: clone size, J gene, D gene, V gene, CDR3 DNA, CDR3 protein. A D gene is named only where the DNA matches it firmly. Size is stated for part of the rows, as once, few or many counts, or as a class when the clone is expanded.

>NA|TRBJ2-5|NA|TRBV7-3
TGTGCCAGCAGCTTAATGGGAACCGGGACCCAGAAAACCCAGTACTTC
CASSLMGTGTQKTQYF
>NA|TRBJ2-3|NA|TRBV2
TGTGCCAGCCAGACAGTGGGATGGCAGTATTTT
CASQTVGWQYF
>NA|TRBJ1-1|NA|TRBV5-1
TGCGCCAGCAGCTTGGGAACACAGGGAGGGACCACTGAAGCTTTCTTT
CASSLGTQGGTTEAFF
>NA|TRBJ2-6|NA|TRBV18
TGTGCCAGCTCACCTGCGTCGGCTGGGGCCAACGTCCTGACTTTC
CASSPASAGANVLTF
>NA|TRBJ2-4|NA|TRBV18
TGTGCCAGCTCCGAGGGGGCCAAAAACATTCAGTACTTC
CASSEGAKNIQYF
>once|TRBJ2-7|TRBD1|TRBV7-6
TGTGCCAGCAGCTTAGCGGGACAGGGAACTTACGAGCAGTACTTC
CASSLAGQGTYEQYF
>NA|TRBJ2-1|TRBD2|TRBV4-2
TGTGCCAGCAGCAGATTAGCGGGAGCTAGCTCCTACAATGAGCAGTTCTTC
CASSRLAGASSYNEQFF
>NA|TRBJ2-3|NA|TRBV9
TGTGCCAGCAGCTTACATGGGCCCGGGAGCTGGGGCACAGATACGCAGTATTTT
CASSLHGPGSWGTDTQYF
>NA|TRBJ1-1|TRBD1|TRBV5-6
TGTGCCAGCAGCTCAGGGGGCCGTGGCACTGAAGCTTTCTTT
CASSSGGRGTEAFF
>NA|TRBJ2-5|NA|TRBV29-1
TGCAGCGTTGAAGATTCGAGGGCCCAGTACTTC
CSVEDSRAQYF
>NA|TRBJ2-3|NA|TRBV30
TGTGCCTGGAGCGGGACTACAGATACGCAGTATTTT
CAWSGTTDTQYF
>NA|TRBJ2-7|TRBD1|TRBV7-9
TGTGCCAGCAGCAAGACAGGGGGGCTTTCCTCCTACGAGCAGTACTTC
CASSKTGGLSSYEQYF
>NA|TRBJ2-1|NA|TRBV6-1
TGTGCCAGCAGTGAATCGAACGGGGCGCCATACAATGAGCAGTTCTTC
CASSESNGAPYNEQFF
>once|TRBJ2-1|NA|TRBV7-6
TGTGCCAGCAGCTTAGTGGGGTCGTACAATGAGCAGTTCTTC
CASSLVGSYNEQFF
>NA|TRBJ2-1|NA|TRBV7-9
TGTGCCAGCAGCTTACAGGGCGATGAGCAGTTCTTC
CASSLQGDEQFF
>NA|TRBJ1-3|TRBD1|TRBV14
TGTGCCAGCAGCAAACAGGGGTACTCTGGAAACACCATATATTTT
CASSKQGYSGNTIYF
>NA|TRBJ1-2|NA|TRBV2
TGTGCCAGCAGGGCCGATAACTATGGCTACACCTTC
CASRADNYGYTF
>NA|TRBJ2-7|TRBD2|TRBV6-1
TGTGCCAGCAGTGAAAGAACGGGAGGGCCCTACGAGCAGTACTTC
CASSERTGGPYEQYF
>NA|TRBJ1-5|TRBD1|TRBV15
TGTGCCACCAGCAGAGAGAGACAGGGGGCCAATCAGCCCCAGCATTTT
CATSRERQGANQPQHF
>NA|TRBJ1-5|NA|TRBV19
TGTGCCAGTAGTATGGAGCGAAATCAGCCCCAGCATTTT
CASSMERNQPQHF